The 22 T cell receptor beta chains given below trace back to one sample, sequenced in a study of cytomegalovirus exposure and HLA in healthy donors. Amplification used 60 Vbeta primers and 13 Jbeta primers. TCRdb keeps only in-frame clones here, not all; method: immunoSEQ multiplex PCR. The sample carries 130,000 or so clones, approximately 72% recorded once. The sample was PBMCs. The receptors derive from a woman in her sixties or seventies in good health and CMV-seronegative.

The genes are TRBV15 and TRBJ2-7, with D tentatively TRBD2 (6 bases). The V gene's germline CDR1 is LNHNV and CDR2 YYDKDF (reference sequence). This CDR3 has 15 amino acids. V lost 0 bases and J lost 4, with 13 bases in between. The CDR3 reads CATSRDWRVSYEQYF. The CDR3 region has the DNA TGTGCCACCAGCAGAGATTGGAGGGTATCATACGAGCAGTACTTC. Drawing the rest from reference TRBV15 and TRBJ2-7, the complete variable domain is DAMVIQNPRYQVTQFGKPVTLSCSQTLNHNVMYWYQQKSSQAPKLLFHYYDKDFNNEADTPDNFQSRRPNTSFCFLDIRSPGLGDTAMYLCATSRDWRVSYEQYFGPGTRLTVT.

The chain has TRBV7-2 and TRBJ2-1; 10 bases are a match to TRBD2. J was trimmed by 3 bases and V by 5 bases; bases with no gene match: 4. The CDR3 length is 15 residues. The germline CDR1 and CDR2 sequences are SGHTA and FQGNSA. CDR3 residues: CASSVTSGVYNEQFF. The DNA of the CDR3 is TGTGCCAGCAGCGTAACTAGCGGGGTCTACAATGAGCAGTTCTTC. Together with reference TRBV7-2 and TRBJ2-1, the CDR3 gives the full variable domain: GAGVSQSPSNKVTEKGKDVELRCDPISGHTALYWYRQSLGQGLEFLIYFQGNSAPDKSGLPSDRFSAERTGGSVSTLTIQRTQQEDSAVYLCASSVTSGVYNEQFFGPGTRLTVL.

This rearrangement joins TRBV5-1 to TRBJ2-5, with a tentative D call TRBD1 (6 bases). The CDR3 length is 15 residues. Trimming left V 5 bases short and J 2 bases short, with 16 bases between. Germline V gene data show CDR1 as SGHRS and CDR2 as YFSETQ. The CDR3 here is CASRGQGTPQETQYF. The CDR3 region has the DNA TGCGCCAGCAGGGGACAAGGGACACCTCAAGAGACCCAGTACTTC. Combining the CDR3 with reference TRBV5-1 and TRBJ2-5 gives the whole variable domain KAGVTQTPRYLIKTRGQQVTLSCSPISGHRSVSWYQQTPGQGLQFLFEYFSETQRNKGNFPGRFSGRQFSNSRSEMNVSTLELGDSALYLCASRGQGTPQETQYFGPGTRLLVL.

This clone was seen only a few times. This sequence joins TRBV19 and TRBJ2-7; TRBD2 matches 11 bases. Germline V gene sequence: CDR1 LNHDA, CDR2 SQIVND (reference sequence). The CDR3 is made up of 13 amino acids. Trimming cost V 11 bases and J 5 bases; bases outside gene matches: 8. The CDR3, as DNA: TGTGCCGCCCCTAGCGGGAGGAATAACGAGCAGTACTTC. It yields the protein CAAPSGRNNEQYF. Using reference TRBV19 and TRBJ2-7 for the parts outside the CDR3, the full variable domain is DGGITQSPKYLFRKEGQNVTLSCEQNLNHDAMYWYRQDPGQGLRLIYYSQIVNDFQKGDIAEGYSVSREKKESFPLTVTSAQKNPTAFYLCAAPSGRNNEQYFGPGTRLTVT.

CDR3 loop: CASSPAPSGYEQYF. Written as DNA, the CDR3 is TGTGCCAGCAGCCCAGCTCCATCAGGGTACGAGCAGTACTTC. The chain has TRBV6-5 and TRBJ2-7; D might be TRBD1 (5 bases). V lost 6 bases to trimming and J lost 4 bases, with 16 bases between them. Germline V gene data show CDR1 as MNHEY and CDR2 as SVGAGI. The CDR3 consists of 14 residues.

The gene calls are TRBV16 and TRBJ2-7, with D tentatively TRBD1 (6 bases). The CDR3 covers 15 residues. Trimming stripped 4 bases from V and 2 bases from J, with 15 bases between. The germline gives CDR1 KGHSY, CDR2 FQNENV. The chain's CDR3 is CASSPIVQGTYEQYF. CDR3 nucleotides: TGTGCCAGCAGCCCAATAGTTCAGGGGACCTACGAGCAGTACTTC.

This chain links TRBV13 with TRBJ2-4; 10 nucleotides align to TRBD2. This CDR3 comprises 15 residues. Germline loops: CDR1 PRHDT, CDR2 FYEKMQ (reference sequence). V was pared by 5 bases and J by 2 bases, with 3 bases of the junction left unmatched. CDR3 residues: CASSLSGRPKNIQYF. DNA for the CDR3: TGTGCCAGCAGCCTTAGCGGGAGGCCCAAAAACATTCAGTACTTC.

The genes are TRBV29-1 and TRBJ1-3; D not certain. The CDR3 sequence is 17 residues long. Trimming removed 5 bases from V and 0 bases from J, with 20 bases in between. Germline V gives CDR1 SQVTM, CDR2 ANQGSEA. CDR3 bases: TGCAGCGTTCGTGTGGGCAACGCGTACCTCTCTGGAAACACCATATATTTT. Translated: CSVRVGNAYLSGNTIYF.

The CDR3 sequence: CASSKRQGNNYGYTF. The CDR3, as DNA: TGTGCCAGCAGTAAAAGACAGGGGAATAACTATGGCTACACCTTC. The V gene is TRBV2, the J gene TRBJ1-2; 8 nucleotides align to TRBD1. The V and J ends lost 5 bases and 1 base, in that order; junction bases with no gene match: 6. Germline CDR1 reads SNHLY; CDR2 reads FYNNEI. CDR3 size: 15 residues.

The rearrangement joins TRBV27 to TRBJ2-2, with no clear D. Per the germline V gene, CDR1 is MNHEY and CDR2 is SMNVEV (reference sequence). V lost 2 bases and J lost 0, with 4 bases in between. The CDR3 is 14 residues long. The CDR3 region has the DNA TGTGCCAGCAGTTTACCGGCGAACACCGGGGAGCTGTTTTTT. It encodes CASSLPANTGELFF.

The CDR3 region is CATSRDSYGYTF. The CDR3 DNA follows: TGTGCCACCAGCCGGGACAGCTATGGCTACACCTTC. The V call is TRBV6-1, the J call TRBJ1-2; 7 bases match TRBD1. The CDR3 has 12 amino acids. The germline V gene encodes CDR1 MNHNS and CDR2 SASEGT. Trimming took 10 bases from V and 4 from J; bases not matched to a gene: 6.

The chain combines TRBV19 with TRBJ2-1; 8 bases are a match to TRBD2. The CDR3 loop spans 14 amino acids. The V segment lost 3 bases and the J segment 7 bases; nucleotides outside the gene matches: 5. Germline V lookup: CDR1 LNHDA, CDR2 SQIVND (reference sequence). The CDR3 coding sequence is TGTGCCAGTAGTATTGGCACTAGCGGTAATGAGCAGTTCTTC. Encoded protein: CASSIGTSGNEQFF.

The V and J genes are TRBV5-6 and TRBJ2-7; 7 bases are shared with TRBD2. Germline CDR1 SGHDT, CDR2 YYEEEE. There are 13 residues in the CDR3. Trimming took 3 bases from V and 6 from J; bases not matched to a gene: 6. CDR3 coding DNA: TGTGCCAGCAGCTACCGACTAGCTGGCGAGCAGTACTTC. Its translation is CASSYRLAGEQYF.

This chain connects TRBV15 to TRBJ2-7, with 8 bases fitting TRBD1. Germline-derived CDR1 and CDR2 are LNHNV and YYDKDF (reference sequence). This CDR3 is 13 amino acids long. Trimming took 4 bases from V and 6 from J; bases not matched to a gene: 5. The CDR3 loop reads CATSIGQGCEQYF. The CDR3 bases are TGTGCCACCAGCATCGGACAGGGCTGCGAGCAGTACTTC.

The genes are TRBV9 and TRBJ1-5; 7 positions agree with TRBD1. There are 15 residues in the CDR3. V lost 4 bases, J lost 1 base, and 5 bases stayed unmatched. Germline CDR1 is SGDLS and CDR2 is YYNGEE. In DNA, the CDR3 is TGTGCCAGCAGCCCCTCAGGGGGGAGCAATCAGCCCCAGCATTTT. Its translation: CASSPSGGSNQPQHF. The variable domain in full, completed from reference TRBV9 and TRBJ1-5, reads DSGVTQTPKHLITATGQRVTLRCSPRSGDLSVYWYQQSLDQGLQFLIQYYNGEERAKGNILERFSAQQFPDLHSELNLSSLELGDSALYFCASSPSGGSNQPQHFGDGTRLSIL.

The chain links TRBV28 to TRBJ1-5; 8 bases map to TRBD1. V shed 8 bases and J 7 bases; nucleotides not matched to a gene: 19. The germline gives CDR1 MDHEN, CDR2 SYDVKM. The CDR3 is 17 residues long. CDR3 sequence (DNA): TGTGCCAGCCTCTCGCCCCCGCGGCAGGGGGCAGGGCAGCCCCAGCATTTT. Translation gives CASLSPPRQGAGQPQHF.

This chain connects TRBV27 to TRBJ1-6; no reliable D call. The CDR3 spans 12 residues. V lost 3 bases, J lost 10 bases, and 7 bases lay in between. The germline gives CDR1 MNHEY, CDR2 SMNVEV (reference sequence). This CDR3 reads CASSFGRSPLHF. The DNA for the CDR3 is TGTGCCAGCAGTTTCGGTCGATCACCCCTCCACTTT.

The chain is built from TRBV9 and TRBJ2-3; the D gene is possibly TRBD2 (5 bases). Germline V CDR1 and CDR2: SGDLS, YYNGEE. Trimming left V 0 bases short and J 2 bases short, with 10 bases between. The CDR3 contains 15 residues. In DNA form, the CDR3 reads TGTGCCAGCAGCGTAGGGGGAGCCGTCACAGATACGCAGTATTTT. Amino acids: CASSVGGAVTDTQYF. The full variable domain, completed using reference TRBV9 and TRBJ2-3, is DSGVTQTPKHLITATGQRVTLRCSPRSGDLSVYWYQQSLDQGLQFLIQYYNGEERAKGNILERFSAQQFPDLHSELNLSSLELGDSALYFCASSVGGAVTDTQYFGPGTRLTVL.

V is TRBV19 and J is TRBJ2-1; perhaps TRBD2 as D (7 bases). V shed 7 bases and J shed 0 bases, with 16 bases lying between them. This CDR3 is built from 16 residues. The V gene's germline CDR1 is LNHDA and CDR2 SQIVND (reference sequence). The CDR3 DNA is TGTGCCAGTACTCCCAGAGGGGGGGGCTCCTACAATGAGCAGTTCTTC. Translated, it gives CASTPRGGGSYNEQFF.

This clone was detected only a few times. The chain employs TRBV10-3 and TRBJ1-6; 8 positions agree with TRBD1. CDR3 length: 13 amino acids. The germline V gene encodes CDR1 ENHRY and CDR2 SYGVKD. With V trimmed by 6 bases and J by 10 bases, 5 bases remained unmatched. DNA for the CDR3: TGTGCCATCAGGGAGACAGGGGTCTCACCCCTCCACTTT. It codes for CAIRETGVSPLHF.

The chain employs TRBV2 and TRBJ2-7, with TRBD1 matching over 8 bases. Trimming removed 6 bases from V and 3 bases from J; junction bases left unmatched: 7. CDR1 SNHLY and CDR2 FYNNEI come from the germline V gene. The CDR3 has 14 amino acids. The CDR3 region is CASSAEQGGYEQYF. The CDR3 DNA reads as TGTGCCAGCAGCGCCGAACAGGGGGGCTACGAGCAGTACTTC.

In its sample, this clone was seen a few times. The junction differs from germline at one of its ends, possibly a read error. The V gene is TRBV7-9, the J gene TRBJ1-5, with TRBD1 identical over 8 bases. This CDR3 is built from 17 residues. Germline-derived CDR1 and CDR2 are SEHNR and FQNEAQ (reference sequence). DNA of the CDR3: TGTTCCAGCAGCTCCACAGCAGGGGGCGTTTTGTATCAGCCCCAGCATTTT. Its translation: CSSSSTAGGVLYQPQHF.